This TCR beta chain was retrieved from a study of blood T cells in healthy people across ages. Study-level points and caveats: In long-lived donors, naive CD4+ cell counts and diversity exceeded those of aged donors. Among T cells, TCR beta diversity per million cells dropped roughly linearly as age rose.

It was with a sample-barcoded 5' primer and a J-beta primer mix that a second PCR of about 6 to 12 cycles was run. Using its own MiXCR run on the 5' RACE reads, TCRdb lists one record per CDR3 protein. The sample shows approximately 880,000 distinct CDR3 sequences, 48% of them seen only once. Caucasian individuals from Russia who were healthy and aged roughly 6 to 95 acted as donors. Donors gave around 9.8 milliliters of peripheral blood apiece. A word on this clonotype: The target antigen is unknown.

Sequenced sample: blood. The sequence was obtained from a man aged 25-40 years in good health.

The CDR3 protein is CATSDTREREGEQFF. The CDR3 DNA is TGTGCCACCAGTGACACCAGGGAGCGGGAAGGTGAGCAGTTCTTC. The chain recombines TRBV24-1 with TRBJ2-1; 7 bases fit TRBD2. The CDR3 spans 15 residues. J was trimmed by 9 bases and V by 4 bases; bases with no gene match: 11. Germline V gene lookup returns CDR1 KGHDR and CDR2 SFDVKD.